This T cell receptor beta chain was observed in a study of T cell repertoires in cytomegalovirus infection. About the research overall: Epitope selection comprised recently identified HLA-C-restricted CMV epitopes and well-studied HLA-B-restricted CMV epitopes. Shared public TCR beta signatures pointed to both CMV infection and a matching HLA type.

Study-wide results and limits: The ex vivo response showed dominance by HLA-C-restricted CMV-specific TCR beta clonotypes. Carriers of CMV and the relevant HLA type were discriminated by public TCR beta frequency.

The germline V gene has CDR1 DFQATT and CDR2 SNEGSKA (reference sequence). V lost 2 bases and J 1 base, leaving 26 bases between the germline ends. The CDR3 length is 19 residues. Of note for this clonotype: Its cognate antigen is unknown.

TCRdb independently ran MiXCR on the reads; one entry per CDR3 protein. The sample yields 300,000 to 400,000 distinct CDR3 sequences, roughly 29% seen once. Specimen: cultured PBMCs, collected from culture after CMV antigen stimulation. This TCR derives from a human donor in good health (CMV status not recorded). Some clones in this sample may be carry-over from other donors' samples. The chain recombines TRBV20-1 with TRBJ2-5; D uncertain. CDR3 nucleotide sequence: TGCAGTGCTAGAAGAGGAGACACTGAAGGTCGTGGACCCCAAGAGACCCAGTACTTC. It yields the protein CSARRGDTEGRGPQETQYF.